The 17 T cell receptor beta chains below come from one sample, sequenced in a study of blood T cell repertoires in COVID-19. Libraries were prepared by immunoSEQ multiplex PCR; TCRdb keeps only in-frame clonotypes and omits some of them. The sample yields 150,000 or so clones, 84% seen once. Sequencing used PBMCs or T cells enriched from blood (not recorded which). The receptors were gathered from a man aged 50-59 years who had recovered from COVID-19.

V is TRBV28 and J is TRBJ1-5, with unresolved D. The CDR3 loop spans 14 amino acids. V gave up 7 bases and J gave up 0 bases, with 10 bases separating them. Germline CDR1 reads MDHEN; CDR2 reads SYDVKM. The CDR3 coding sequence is TGTGCCAGCACCCCGGGTTATAGCAATCAGCCCCAGCATTTT. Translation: CASTPGYSNQPQHF.

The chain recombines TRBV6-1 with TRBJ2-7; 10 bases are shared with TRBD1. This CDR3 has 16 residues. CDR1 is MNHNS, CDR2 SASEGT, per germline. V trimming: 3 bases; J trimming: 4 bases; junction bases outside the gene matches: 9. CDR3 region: CASSDSGTGASYEQYF. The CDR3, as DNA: TGTGCCAGCAGTGATTCCGGGACAGGGGCCTCTTACGAGCAGTACTTC.

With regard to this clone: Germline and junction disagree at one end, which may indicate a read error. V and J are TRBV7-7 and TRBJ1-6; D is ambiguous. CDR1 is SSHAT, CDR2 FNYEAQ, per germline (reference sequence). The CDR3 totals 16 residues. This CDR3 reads CASSLRGSNYNSPLHF. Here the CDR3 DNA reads TGTGCTAGCAGCTTAAGAGGGAGTAACTATAATTCACCCCTCCACTTT.

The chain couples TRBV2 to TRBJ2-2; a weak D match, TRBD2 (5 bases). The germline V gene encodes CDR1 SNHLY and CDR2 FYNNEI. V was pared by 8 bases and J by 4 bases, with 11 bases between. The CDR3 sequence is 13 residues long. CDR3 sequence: CASRSSLTGELFF. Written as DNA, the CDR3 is TGTGCCAGCCGGTCTAGCCTCACCGGGGAGCTGTTTTTT.

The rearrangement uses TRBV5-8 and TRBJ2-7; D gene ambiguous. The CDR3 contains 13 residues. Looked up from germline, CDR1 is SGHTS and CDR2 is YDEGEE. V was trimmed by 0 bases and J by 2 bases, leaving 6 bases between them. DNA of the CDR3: TGTGCCAGCAGCTTGGGTAGCCCCTACGAGCAGTACTTC. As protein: CASSLGSPYEQYF.

This chain's CDR3 is CATNDFRTGVAPTDTQYF. The DNA for the CDR3 is TGTGCCACCAATGACTTTCGGACAGGGGTGGCCCCCACAGATACGCAGTATTTT. The chain recombines TRBV24-1 with TRBJ2-3, with TRBD1 matching over 9 bases. CDR3 size: 18 residues. Germline CDR1 and CDR2: KGHDR and SFDVKD. V shed 8 bases and J 2 bases; nucleotides not matched to a gene: 16.

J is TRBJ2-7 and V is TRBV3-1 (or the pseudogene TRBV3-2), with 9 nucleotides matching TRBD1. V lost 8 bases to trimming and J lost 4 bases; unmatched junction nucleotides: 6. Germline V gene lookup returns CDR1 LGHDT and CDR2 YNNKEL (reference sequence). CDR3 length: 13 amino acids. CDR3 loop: CASEPGQGYEQYF. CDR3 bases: TGTGCCAGCGAGCCGGGACAGGGATACGAGCAGTACTTC.

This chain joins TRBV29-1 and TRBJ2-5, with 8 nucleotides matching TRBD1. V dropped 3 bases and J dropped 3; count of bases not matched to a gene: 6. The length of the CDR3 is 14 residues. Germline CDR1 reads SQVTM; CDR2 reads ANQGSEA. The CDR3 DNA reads TGCAGCGTTGAGGGGGTGACAGGGGAAGAGACCCAGTACTTC. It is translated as CSVEGVTGEETQYF.

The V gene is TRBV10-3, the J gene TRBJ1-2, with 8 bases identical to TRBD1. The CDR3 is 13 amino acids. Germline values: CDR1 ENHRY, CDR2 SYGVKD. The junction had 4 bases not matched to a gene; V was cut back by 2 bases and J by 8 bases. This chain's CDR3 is CAISEQGAGGYTF. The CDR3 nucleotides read TGTGCCATCAGTGAGCAGGGGGCTGGGGGCTACACCTTC.

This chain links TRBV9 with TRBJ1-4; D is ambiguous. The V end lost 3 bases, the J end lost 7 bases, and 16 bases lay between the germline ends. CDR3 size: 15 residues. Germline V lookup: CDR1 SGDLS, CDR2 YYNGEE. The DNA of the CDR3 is TGTGCCAGCAGCGGTAGCGGTACTCGGGGTGAAAAACTGTTTTTT. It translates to CASSGSGTRGEKLFF.

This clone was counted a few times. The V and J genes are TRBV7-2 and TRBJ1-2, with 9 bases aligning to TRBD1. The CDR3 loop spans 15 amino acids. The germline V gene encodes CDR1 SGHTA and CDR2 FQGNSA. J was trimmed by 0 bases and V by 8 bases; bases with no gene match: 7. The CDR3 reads CASWGGQGSNYGYTF. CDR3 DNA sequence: TGTGCCAGCTGGGGGGGACAGGGCTCTAACTATGGCTACACCTTC. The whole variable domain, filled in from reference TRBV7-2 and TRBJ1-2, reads GAGVSQSPSNKVTEKGKDVELRCDPISGHTALYWYRQSLGQGLEFLIYFQGNSAPDKSGLPSDRFSAERTGGSVSTLTIQRTQQEDSAVYLCASWGGQGSNYGYTFGSGTRLTVV.

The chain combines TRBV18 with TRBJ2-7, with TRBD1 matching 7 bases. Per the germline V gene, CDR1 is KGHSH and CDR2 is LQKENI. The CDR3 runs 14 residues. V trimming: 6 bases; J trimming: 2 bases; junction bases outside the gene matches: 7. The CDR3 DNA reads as TGTGCCAGCTCTCCCCGGGACAGTCCCTACGAGCAGTACTTC. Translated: CASSPRDSPYEQYF.

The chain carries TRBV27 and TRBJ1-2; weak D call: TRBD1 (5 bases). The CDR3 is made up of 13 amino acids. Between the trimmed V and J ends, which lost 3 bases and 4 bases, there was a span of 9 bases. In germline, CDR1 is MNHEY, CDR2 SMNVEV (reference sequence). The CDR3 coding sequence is TGTGCCAGCAGTTTTCAGGGTAGCTATGGCTACACCTTC. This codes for CASSFQGSYGYTF.

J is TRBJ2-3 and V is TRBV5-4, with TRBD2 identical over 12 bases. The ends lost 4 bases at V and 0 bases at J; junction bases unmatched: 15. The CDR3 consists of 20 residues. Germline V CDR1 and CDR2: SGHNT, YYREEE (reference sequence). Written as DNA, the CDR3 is TGTGCCAGCAGCAACAAACTACTAGCGGGGGGCGGTTCTAGCACAGATACGCAGTATTTT. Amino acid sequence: CASSNKLLAGGGSSTDTQYF.

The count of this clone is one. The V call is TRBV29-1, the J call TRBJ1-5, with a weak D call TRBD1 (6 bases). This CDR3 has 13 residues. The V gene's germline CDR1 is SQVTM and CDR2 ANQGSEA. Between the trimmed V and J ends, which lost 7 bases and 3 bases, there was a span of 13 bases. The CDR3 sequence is CSGQTGDNQPQHF. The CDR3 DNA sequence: TGCAGCGGGCAGACAGGAGACAATCAGCCCCAGCATTTT.

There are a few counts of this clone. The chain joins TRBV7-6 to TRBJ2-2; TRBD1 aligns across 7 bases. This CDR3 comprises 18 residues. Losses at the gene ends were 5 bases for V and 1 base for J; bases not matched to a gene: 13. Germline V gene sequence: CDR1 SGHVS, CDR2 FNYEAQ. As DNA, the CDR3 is TGTGCCAGCAGCAAATTCCCTCCTGGGACAGAGAACACCGGGGAGCTGTTTTTT. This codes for CASSKFPPGTENTGELFF.

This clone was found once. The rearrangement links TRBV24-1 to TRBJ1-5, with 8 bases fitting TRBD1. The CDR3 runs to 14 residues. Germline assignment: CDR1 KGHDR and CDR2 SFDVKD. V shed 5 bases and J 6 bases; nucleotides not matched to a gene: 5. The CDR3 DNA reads TGTGCCACCAGTGCGACAGGGGCATTTCAGCCCCAGCATTTT. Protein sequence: CATSATGAFQPQHF.